The sequence of this TCR beta chain was determined in a study of CD4 T cells in relation to SARS-CoV-2 and coronaviruses. Broader study findings: Culture-expanded clones reflect memory recall rather than primary priming during culture.

Naive and memory CD4+ T cell DNA was deep-sequenced without culture. Measured with immunoSEQ multiplex PCR; TCRdb has only the in-frame clones, and not every one. This table has 9,500 to 13,000 clones, around 87% appearing once. A note on this clone: What it recognizes is unknown.

The germline V gene encodes CDR1 MNHEY and CDR2 SVGAGI. The CDR3 consists of 15 residues. V lost 4 bases to trimming and J lost 4 bases; unmatched junction nucleotides: 7. V and J are TRBV6-5 and TRBJ1-2, with 9 positions matching TRBD1. The sequence was collected from an adult with COVID-19. The sample was naive CD4+ T cells from PBMCs. Subset of the sample: naive CD4+ T cells isolated by negative enrichment. CDR3 DNA sequence: TGTGCCAGCAGTTCCCCGGGACAGGGTGTCTATGGCTACACCTTC. This translates into CASSSPGQGVYGYTF.